This passage covers 21 T cell receptor beta chains from one sample sequenced in a study of blood T cell repertoires in COVID-19. Data came from immunoSEQ multiplex PCR; TCRdb stores just in-frame clones and leaves some out. The table lists roughly 190,000 clones, 70% to 90% of them singletons. The source material was peripheral blood. The source of these receptors is a man between 60 and 75 years old with active or convalescent COVID-19.

The chain joins TRBV2 to TRBJ1-1, with 7 bases that match TRBD1. This CDR3 contains 15 residues. Germline CDR1 reads SNHLY; CDR2 reads FYNNEI. With V trimmed by 6 bases and J by 4 bases, 11 bases remained unmatched. The CDR3 nucleotides are TGTGCCAGCAGGGCCACAGGGGTGAGGAGCACTGAAGCTTTCTTT. It specifies CASRATGVRSTEAFF.

CDR3 nucleotide sequence: TGTGCCAGCAGCGCGACAGGGGACACTGAAGCTTTCTTT. It encodes CASSATGDTEAFF. The chain carries TRBV7-3 and TRBJ1-1; the match to TRBD1 covers 8 bases. V trimming: 5 bases; J trimming: 3 bases; junction bases outside the gene matches: 2. Germline V lookup: CDR1 SGHTA, CDR2 FQGTGA. There are 13 residues in the CDR3.

The chain carries TRBV10-2 and TRBJ2-2, with D perhaps TRBD2 (6 bases). The CDR3 length is 14 residues. The germline CDR1 and CDR2 sequences are WSHSY and SAAADI. The V and J ends lost 4 bases and 6 bases respectively, with 12 bases between them. The CDR3 spells CASSGVREAGELFF. The CDR3 nucleotides are TGCGCCAGCAGTGGTGTCAGGGAGGCCGGGGAGCTGTTTTTT.

In nucleotides, the CDR3 is TGCGCCAGAGCCCCGAGGACACCCAGGCGGTACCAAGAGACCCAGTACTTC. Translating gives CARAPRTPRRYQETQYF. The rearrangement links TRBV5-1 to TRBJ2-5; perhaps TRBD1 as D (5 bases). The CDR3 extends over 17 amino acids. Trimming removed 8 bases at V and 0 bases at J, with 23 bases between. The germline V gene has CDR1 SGHRS and CDR2 YFSETQ.

The CDR3 DNA is TGTGCCAGCAGCACCGGGGACTACCACACAGATACGCAGTATTTT. This sequence encodes CASSTGDYHTDTQYF. This chain links TRBV9 with TRBJ2-3, with TRBD2 matching 7 bases. Germline values: CDR1 SGDLS, CDR2 YYNGEE. V was pared by 4 bases and J by 2 bases, with 7 bases of the junction left unmatched. The CDR3 loop spans 15 amino acids.

This chain uses TRBV7-9 with TRBJ2-5, with TRBD2 matching 8 bases. Germline CDR1 SEHNR, CDR2 FQNEAQ (reference sequence). Trimming took 5 bases from V and 2 from J; bases not matched to a gene: 7. CDR3 length equals 15 residues. This CDR3 is CASSIGRGVQETQYF. The CDR3 region has the DNA TGTGCCAGCAGCATCGGGAGGGGGGTGCAAGAGACCCAGTACTTC.

J is TRBJ2-3 and V is TRBV6-5; D may be TRBD2 (6 bases). Per germline, CDR1 MNHEY and CDR2 SVGAGI. V was cut by 0 bases and J by 4 bases, with 11 bases left in between. This CDR3 is built from 15 residues. Here the CDR3 reads CASSYSGGSSDTQYF. Written as DNA, the CDR3 is TGTGCCAGCAGTTACTCTGGGGGGAGCTCAGATACGCAGTATTTT.

This chain uses TRBV29-1 with TRBJ2-3; possible D gene TRBD1, 6 bases. Trimming cost V 6 bases and J 4 bases, with 17 bases left between them. This CDR3 region has 14 residues. The germline gives CDR1 SQVTM, CDR2 ANQGSEA. This CDR3 reads CSVRDILFADTQYF. DNA for the CDR3: TGCAGCGTGAGGGACATCCTCTTTGCAGATACGCAGTATTTT.

The chain employs TRBV5-6 and TRBJ2-5; TRBD2 might be the D (6 bases). This CDR3 has 14 amino acids. Germline loops: CDR1 SGHDT, CDR2 YYEEEE. The ends were cut back, 2 bases at V and 7 bases at J, with 15 bases in the middle. The CDR3 nucleotides read TGTGCCAGCAGCTTTCCGGGACTTCAGGGGACCCAGTACTTC. It translates to CASSFPGLQGTQYF.

The CDR3, as DNA: TGTGCCAGCTCACCGTCTGGACAGGGTGGCTCACCCCTCCACTTT. Protein product: CASSPSGQGGSPLHF. The chain is built from TRBV18 and TRBJ1-6; 8 bases fit TRBD1. Trimming cost V 3 bases and J 10 bases; bases outside gene matches: 8. Per germline, CDR1 KGHSH and CDR2 LQKENI. The CDR3 contains 15 residues.

The chain joins TRBV12-5 to TRBJ1-5; D is perhaps TRBD1 (5 bases). V was clipped by 1 base and J by 0 bases, with 13 bases between them. From germline, CDR1 is LGHNT and CDR2 FRNRAP. This CDR3 is built from 17 residues. The CDR3 region has the DNA TGTGCTAGTGGTTTGGGACAGACAAAGTTTAGCAATCAGCCCCAGCATTTT. It translates to CASGLGQTKFSNQPQHF.

The J gene is TRBJ1-2, the V gene TRBV19; D is unresolved. CDR1 is LNHDA and CDR2 is SQIVND in the germline V gene (reference sequence). V lost 3 bases to trimming and J lost 2 bases, with 10 bases between them. The CDR3 is made up of 14 amino acids. CDR3 nucleotide sequence: TGTGCCAGTAGTATGGGAGCACTAAACTATGGCTACACCTTC. Protein product: CASSMGALNYGYTF. The variable domain in full, completed from reference TRBV19 and TRBJ1-2, reads DGGITQSPKYLFRKEGQNVTLSCEQNLNHDAMYWYRQDPGQGLRLIYYSQIVNDFQKGDIAEGYSVSREKKESFPLTVTSAQKNPTAFYLCASSMGALNYGYTFGSGTRLTVV.

The chain carries TRBV9 and TRBJ1-3, with TRBD1 matching over 7 bases. CDR1 and CDR2 from the germline V gene are SGDLS and YYNGEE. The CDR3 is made up of 17 amino acids. With V trimmed by 5 bases and J by 0 bases, 11 bases remained unmatched. CDR3 protein: CASRKLRDSFSGNTIYF. CDR3 nucleotides: TGTGCCAGCAGGAAACTCCGGGACAGCTTCTCTGGAAACACCATATATTTT. The full variable domain, completed using reference TRBV9 and TRBJ1-3, is DSGVTQTPKHLITATGQRVTLRCSPRSGDLSVYWYQQSLDQGLQFLIQYYNGEERAKGNILERFSAQQFPDLHSELNLSSLELGDSALYFCASRKLRDSFSGNTIYFGEGSWLTVV.

The chain joins TRBV9 to TRBJ2-1, with 9 bases that match TRBD2. This CDR3 region has 15 residues. J was trimmed by 3 bases and V by 2 bases; bases with no gene match: 3. Germline V gives CDR1 SGDLS, CDR2 YYNGEE. In nucleotides, the CDR3 is TGTGCCAGCAGCGTTAGCGGGGGCCTCTACAATGAGCAGTTCTTC. The encoded protein is CASSVSGGLYNEQFF.

This clone was counted once. The gene calls are TRBV27 and TRBJ1-5, with TRBD1 identical over 7 bases. The trim removed 5 bases at V and 6 bases at J, leaving 16 bases unmatched. This CDR3 has 17 amino acids. Germline CDR1 is MNHEY and CDR2 is SMNVEV (reference sequence). CDR3 bases: TGTGCCAGCAGTAGAATACTTCGGACAGGCCGCAGTCAGCCCCAGCATTTT. It encodes CASSRILRTGRSQPQHF.

This chain connects TRBV2 to TRBJ1-5; 9 bases are a match to TRBD1. In germline, CDR1 is SNHLY, CDR2 FYNNEI. Germline trimming cut 7 bases from V and 6 bases from J; bases unmatched to any gene: 7. The CDR3 is 14 amino acids. CDR3 coding DNA: TGTGCCAGCACAGAACAGGGGGCGGGTCAGCCCCAGCATTTT. Its translation: CASTEQGAGQPQHF. Variable domain in full (rest from reference TRBV2 and TRBJ1-5): EPEVTQTPSHQVTQMGQEVILRCVPISNHLYFYWYRQILGQKVEFLVSFYNNEISEKSEIFDDQFSVERPDGSNFTLKIRSTKLEDSAMYFCASTEQGAGQPQHFGDGTRLSIL.

The CDR3, as DNA: TGTGCCAGCAGTTACTCTTGGGGGGGCCCCTCCTACGAGCAGTACTTC. Its protein product is CASSYSWGGPSYEQYF. The chain uses TRBV6-2 or TRBV6-3 and TRBJ2-7; the D gene is possibly TRBD2 (7 bases). Trimming cost V 0 bases and J 0 bases, with 12 bases left between them. Germline V gene data show CDR1 as MNHEY and CDR2 as SVGEGT. This CDR3 has 16 amino acids.

The gene calls are TRBV10-3 and TRBJ1-5; D perhaps matches TRBD1 (5 bases). The CDR3 runs 15 residues. Germline values: CDR1 ENHRY, CDR2 SYGVKD. Trimming stripped 8 bases from V and 0 bases from J, with 14 bases between. The CDR3 nucleotides read TGTGCCATCTCCGCGGGGCCGAATAGCAATCAGCCCCAGCATTTT. The encoded protein is CAISAGPNSNQPQHF.

J is TRBJ2-7 and V is TRBV5-1; TRBD1 aligns across 10 bases. Germline V gene sequence: CDR1 SGHRS, CDR2 YFSETQ. V was clipped by 8 bases and J by 1 base; unmatched bases: 6. CDR3 size: 14 residues. The CDR3, as DNA: TGCGCCAGTGTCCGGGACAGGGGTTCCTACGAGCAGTACTTC. This gives the protein CASVRDRGSYEQYF.

The gene calls are TRBV10-1 and TRBJ2-1; 7 bases are a match to TRBD2. Germline assignment: CDR1 WNHNN and CDR2 SYGVQD (reference sequence). CDR3 length: 16 residues. V lost 0 bases to trimming and J lost 3 bases; unmatched junction nucleotides: 5. CDR3 nucleotides: TGCGCCAGCAGTGAGTCTGCGGGGGTAGACTACAATGAGCAGTTCTTC. It translates to CASSESAGVDYNEQFF.

The chain uses TRBV2 and TRBJ2-7; TRBD2 is a possible D gene (5 bases). Germline V gene data show CDR1 as SNHLY and CDR2 as FYNNEI. The CDR3 loop spans 11 amino acids. V lost 8 bases and J 1 base, leaving 6 bases between the germline ends. The CDR3 loop is CASGLSYEQYF. The CDR3 DNA follows: TGTGCCAGCGGACTGTCCTACGAGCAGTACTTC.